Below, 24 T cell receptor beta chains from the same sample are listed, as sequenced in a study of Tregs in tolerant kidney transplant recipients. These receptors' targets are unknown. This table comes from immunoSEQ multiplex PCR, and its TCRdb copy is limited to in-frame clones, with some not included. The sample contains around 6,000 clones, 90% of which appear only once. Here the sequenced sample was Tregs from blood cultured with allogeneic cells, taken before the transplant. The source of these receptors is a human patient who received a combined kidney and bone marrow transplant.

The CDR3 sequence: CASRRAGRGPLRSGANVLTF. The CDR3 nucleotides read TGTGCCAGCAGGCGGGCGGGCAGGGGGCCTCTCCGCTCTGGGGCCAACGTCCTGACTTTC. The chain combines TRBV21-1 with TRBJ2-6; TRBD1 is the table's D call, not checked against the DNA. TRBV21-1 is assigned pseudogene status. CDR3 length: 20 residues.

The chain is built from TRBV5-4 and TRBJ1-5, with D perhaps matching TRBD1 (6 bases). The CDR3 sequence is 15 residues long. The V end lost 0 bases, the J end lost 3 bases, and 10 bases lay between the germline ends. The V gene's germline CDR1 is SGHNT and CDR2 YYREEE (reference sequence). DNA of the CDR3: TGTGCCAGCAGCTTGGACAGGGCCCCCAATCAGCCCCAGCATTTT. As protein: CASSLDRAPNQPQHF.

This chain joins TRBV18 and TRBJ1-1, with 7 nucleotides matching TRBD1. The V gene end was trimmed by 8 bases and the J gene end by 2 bases; junction bases not matched to a gene: 5. The CDR3 sequence is 13 residues long. Germline CDR1 reads KGHSH; CDR2 reads LQKENI. The CDR3 loop reads CASLGQVNTEAFF. CDR3 nucleotide sequence: TGTGCCAGCCTCGGACAGGTTAACACTGAAGCTTTCTTT. Full variable domain (missing parts from reference TRBV18 and TRBJ1-1): NAGVMQNPRHLVRRRGQEARLRCSPMKGHSHVYWYRQLPEEGLKFMVYLQKENIIDESGMPKERFSAEFPKEGPSILRIQQVVRGDSAAYFCASLGQVNTEAFFGQGTRLTVV.

This chain links TRBV28 with TRBJ2-7, with 8 bases that match TRBD1. CDR3 length: 14 amino acids. Germline V CDR1 and CDR2: MDHEN, SYDVKM. V dropped 4 bases and J dropped 6; count of bases not matched to a gene: 8. CDR3 in amino acids: CASSSTGDRSEQYF. CDR3 DNA sequence: TGTGCCAGCAGTTCGACAGGGGATCGGAGCGAGCAGTACTTC.

V usage is TRBV19 and J usage is TRBJ2-1; D remains unclear. Deletions cut 1 base from V and 2 bases from J, with 9 bases between. This CDR3 has 15 amino acids. Germline CDR1 and CDR2: LNHDA and SQIVND (reference sequence). The CDR3 DNA is TGTGCCAGTAGTATAGGCCCACACCCCTACAATGAGCAGTTCTTC. This translates into CASSIGPHPYNEQFF.

The sample holds one count of this clone. The chain links TRBV10-3 to TRBJ2-7; 8 bases line up with TRBD2. Germline V CDR1 and CDR2: ENHRY, SYGVKD. The length of the CDR3 is 15 residues. The DNA for the CDR3 is TGTGTCACCCAAGGCGGACTAGCCTCCACCTACGAGCAGTACTTC. Translating it yields CVTQGGLASTYEQYF.

The V and J genes are TRBV25-1 and TRBJ2-5; D is undetermined. The CDR3 runs to 14 residues. V was trimmed by 4 bases and J by 5 bases, leaving 14 bases between them. CDR1 is MGHDK, CDR2 SYGVNS, per germline. CDR3 bases: TGTGCCAGCAGTGGACCTAGGCGGTGGGAGACCCAGTACTTC. As protein: CASSGPRRWETQYF.

The CDR3 is CSAGTSGDHTGELFF. Written as DNA, the CDR3 is TGCAGCGCCGGGACTAGCGGGGACCACACCGGGGAGCTGTTTTTT. V is TRBV29-1 and J is TRBJ2-2, with 13 bases identical to TRBD2. Germline V gene sequence: CDR1 SQVTM, CDR2 ANQGSEA. With V trimmed by 7 bases and J by 3 bases, 5 bases remained unmatched. The CDR3 runs to 15 residues.

This clone was counted a single time. The chain uses TRBV20-1 and TRBJ2-7; tentatively, D is TRBD1 (5 bases). Germline values: CDR1 DFQATT, CDR2 SNEGSKA (reference sequence). Trimming took off 3 bases at V and 5 bases at J, with 8 bases between the two ends. CDR3 length equals 11 residues. The CDR3 coding sequence is TGCAGTGCTAGTTTAGGGGACGAGCAGTACTTC. Translation: CSASLGDEQYF.

This clone appeared once. The chain recombines TRBV7-6 with TRBJ2-5, with D unresolved. The CDR3 contains 13 residues. CDR1 SGHVS and CDR2 FNYEAQ come from the germline V gene. V shed 0 bases and J shed 2 bases, with 4 bases lying between them. CDR3 amino acids: CASSLAIQETQYF. CDR3 bases: TGTGCCAGCAGCTTAGCGATTCAAGAGACCCAGTACTTC.

V is TRBV6-1 and J is TRBJ2-5; 7 bases align to TRBD2. Germline assignment: CDR1 MNHNS and CDR2 SASEGT. The J segment lost 1 base and the V segment lost 10 bases, leaving 6 bases of the junction unmatched. CDR3 size: 13 residues. CDR3 nucleotide sequence: TGTGCCACCCGGGGCGGGGGCCAAGAGACCCAGTACTTC. Its translation is CATRGGGQETQYF.

A few counts support this clone. The gene calls are TRBV6-5 and TRBJ1-2, with D perhaps matching TRBD1 (6 bases). Germline values: CDR1 MNHEY, CDR2 SVGAGI. The CDR3 has 15 amino acids. Trimming took 0 bases from V and 4 from J, leaving 12 bases between them. The CDR3 spells CASSYSGGRVYGYTF. The CDR3 DNA reads TGTGCCAGCAGTTACTCGGGGGGCAGGGTCTATGGCTACACCTTC.

This chain uses TRBV19 with TRBJ2-7; D call uncertain. V lost 6 bases to trimming and J lost 2 bases, with 17 bases between them. Germline CDR1 LNHDA, CDR2 SQIVND (reference sequence). CDR3 length: 15 amino acids. The CDR3 coding sequence is TGTGCCAGTAGGAAGGACGGACCCACTACCTACGAGCAGTACTTC. Protein: CASRKDGPTTYEQYF.

The CDR3 loop reads CASSFRTSGSAETQYF. The CDR3, as DNA: TGCGCCAGCAGCTTCCGGACTAGCGGGAGTGCGGAGACCCAGTACTTC. The chain carries TRBV5-1 and TRBJ2-5, with 13 bases fitting TRBD2. Germline V gene lookup returns CDR1 SGHRS and CDR2 YFSETQ. The trim removed 2 bases at V and 5 bases at J, leaving 6 bases unmatched. The CDR3 extends over 16 amino acids.

The V call is TRBV21-1, the J call TRBJ2-6; no DNA check was done on the table's D call, TRBD2. TRBV21-1 is recorded as a pseudogene. The CDR3 spans 16 residues. DNA for the CDR3: TGTGCCAGCCAGTGGGGGAGGAACTCTGGGGCCAACGTCCTGACTTTC. This gives the protein CASQWGRNSGANVLTF.

V gene TRBV29-1 combines with J gene TRBJ2-3; 8 bases match TRBD1. Unmatched junction bases numbered 7, after V lost 4 bases and J lost 4 bases. The CDR3 has 14 amino acids. From germline, CDR1 is SQVTM and CDR2 ANQGSEA. CDR3 bases: TGCAGCGTTGTCGAGACAGGGGCACCAGATACGCAGTATTTT. It is translated as CSVVETGAPDTQYF.

V is TRBV6-1 and J is TRBJ1-2; D gene ambiguous. The CDR3 totals 15 residues. Germline lookup yields CDR1 MNHNS and CDR2 SASEGT. The germline V and J ends were trimmed by 7 bases and 3 bases, with 18 bases remaining between them. CDR3 DNA: TGTGCCAGCACCCTAAGCGGAGGAGGGTACTATGGCTACACCTTC. Its translation is CASTLSGGGYYGYTF.

This chain connects TRBV4-1 to TRBJ1-1, with 9 bases matching TRBD1. J was trimmed by 6 bases and V by 4 bases; bases with no gene match: 6. Germline lookup yields CDR1 MGHRA and CDR2 YSYEKL. The CDR3 has 14 amino acids. The CDR3 sequence is CASSRPGTGPEAFF. The DNA for the CDR3 is TGCGCCAGCAGCCGACCGGGGACAGGGCCTGAAGCTTTCTTT.

The genes are TRBV7-6 and TRBJ1-2; D ambiguous. The germline V gene has CDR1 SGHVS and CDR2 FNYEAQ. With 2 bases removed from V and 4 bases from J, the gap between germline ends came to 2 bases. The CDR3 is made up of 11 amino acids. The CDR3 is CASSLSYGYTF. The CDR3 DNA reads TGTGCCAGCAGCTTAAGCTATGGCTACACCTTC. Complete variable domain (other parts from reference TRBV7-6 and TRBJ1-2): GAGVSQSPRYKVTKRGQDVALRCDPISGHVSLYWYRQALGQGPEFLTYFNYEAQQDKSGLPNDRFSAERPEGSISTLTIQRTEQRDSAMYRCASSLSYGYTFGSGTRLTVV.

This clone was recorded only once. The chain links TRBV4-1 to TRBJ1-4, with 9 bases matching TRBD1. This CDR3 is 16 amino acids long. V lost 2 bases and J lost 8; bases outside the gene matches: 9. Germline CDR1 reads MGHRA; CDR2 reads YSYEKL. The CDR3 coding sequence is TGCGCCAGCAGCCAATCGCCGGGACAGGGAGAGGAAAAACTGTTTTTT. It translates to CASSQSPGQGEEKLFF.

This clone was counted once. This CDR3 reads CASTETSGGLSYNEQFF. The DNA for the CDR3 is TGCGCCAGCACCGAGACTAGCGGGGGGCTCTCCTACAATGAGCAGTTCTTC. The J gene is TRBJ2-1, the V gene TRBV5-1, with 13 bases aligning to TRBD2. CDR1 is SGHRS, CDR2 YFSETQ, per germline. The CDR3 runs 17 residues. Germline trimming cut 6 bases from V and 0 bases from J; bases unmatched to any gene: 6.

The chain has TRBV5-6 and TRBJ2-1; 9 nucleotides agree with TRBD2. From germline, CDR1 is SGHDT and CDR2 YYEEEE. The CDR3 contains 16 residues. Trimming removed 4 bases from V and 9 bases from J; junction bases left unmatched: 14. CDR3: CASSPLLAGYNSEQFF. Written as DNA, the CDR3 is TGTGCCAGCAGCCCCCTCCTAGCGGGATATAATAGTGAGCAGTTCTTC.

The V call is TRBV7-8, the J call TRBJ1-2; 8 bases match TRBD1. Per the germline V gene, CDR1 is SGHVS and CDR2 is FQNEAQ. V was clipped by 5 bases and J by 0 bases; unmatched bases: 8. This CDR3 contains 16 residues. CDR3 region: CASSLPNRGSNYGYTF. Written as DNA, the CDR3 is TGTGCCAGCAGCCTTCCAAACAGGGGGTCTAACTATGGCTACACCTTC.

The rearrangement links TRBV7-9 to TRBJ2-5, with a tentative D call TRBD2 (7 bases). V was pared by 7 bases and J by 4 bases, with 22 bases between. CDR1 SEHNR and CDR2 FQNEAQ come from the germline V gene (reference sequence). The CDR3 spans 16 residues. The DNA for the CDR3 is TGTGCCAGCATCCGGGTCGGGGCGGGGGCGTCAGAGACCCAGTACTTC. As protein: CASIRVGAGASETQYF. The complete variable domain, with remaining parts taken from reference TRBV7-9 and TRBJ2-5, reads DTGVSQNPRHKITKRGQNVTFRCDPISEHNRLYWYRQTLGQGPEFLTYFQNEAQLEKSRLLSDRFSAERPKGSFSTLEIQRTEQGDSAMYLCASIRVGAGASETQYFGPGTRLLVL.